The 21 T cell receptor beta chains in this list originate from one sample, sequenced in a study of blood T cell repertoires in COVID-19. The data were produced by immunoSEQ multiplex PCR, yet TCRdb's version contains in-frame clones alone and is incomplete. The sample has over 400,000 clones; roughly 88% are singletons. The sample comprised peripheral blood. The receptors derive from a human donor in a cohort sampled during active COVID-19.

This sequence joins TRBV5-1 and TRBJ2-5, with 12 bases fitting TRBD1. This CDR3 is 18 amino acids long. V was clipped by 4 bases and J by 6 bases; unmatched bases: 16. Per germline, CDR1 SGHRS and CDR2 YFSETQ. The CDR3 coding sequence is TGCGCCAGCAGCCCGGTAGAGAGCTGGGACAGGGGGCGGAAGACCCAGTACTTC. It yields the protein CASSPVESWDRGRKTQYF.

This chain connects TRBV11-3 to TRBJ2-1; TRBD2 matches at 8 bases. This CDR3 comprises 15 residues. Germline trimming cut 5 bases from V and 5 bases from J; bases unmatched to any gene: 8. Germline loops: CDR1 SGHNT, CDR2 YENEEA. CDR3 in DNA: TGTGCCAGCAGCGCCCGGGAGGGGCCCCACAATGAGCAGTTCTTC. Translating gives CASSAREGPHNEQFF. Full variable domain (missing parts from reference TRBV11-3 and TRBJ2-1): EAGVVQSPRYKIIEKKQPVAFWCNPISGHNTLYWYLQNLGQGPELLIRYENEEAVDDSQLPKDRFSAERLKGVDSTLKIQPAELGDSAVYLCASSAREGPHNEQFFGPGTRLTVL.

The gene calls are TRBV20-1 and TRBJ2-5; TRBD2 agrees at 8 bases. J was trimmed by 5 bases and V by 8 bases; bases with no gene match: 4. Per germline, CDR1 DFQATT and CDR2 SNEGSKA (reference sequence). CDR3 size: 11 residues. The CDR3 spells CSSGGRETQYF. CDR3 bases: TGCAGTTCGGGGGGGCGGGAGACCCAGTACTTC.

The CDR3 sequence: CASSRTGTPKNIQYF. The DNA for the CDR3 is TGTGCCAGCAGTAGGACAGGGACCCCCAAAAACATTCAGTACTTC. V is TRBV6-5 and J is TRBJ2-4; 8 bases agree with TRBD1. J lost 2 bases, V lost 5 bases, and 5 bases had no gene match. The CDR3 is 15 residues long. Germline lookup yields CDR1 MNHEY and CDR2 SVGAGI.

The genes are TRBV9 and TRBJ1-1; D is ambiguous. Trimming shortened V by 0 bases and J by 4 bases, and 16 bases separated the two germline ends. The germline CDR1 and CDR2 sequences are SGDLS and YYNGEE. CDR3 length equals 16 residues. The CDR3 protein is CASSVAGVGFGTEAFF. CDR3 nucleotides: TGTGCCAGCAGCGTAGCCGGGGTAGGGTTCGGCACTGAAGCTTTCTTT. The variable domain in full, with the rest retrieved from reference TRBV9 and TRBJ1-1, is DSGVTQTPKHLITATGQRVTLRCSPRSGDLSVYWYQQSLDQGLQFLIQYYNGEERAKGNILERFSAQQFPDLHSELNLSSLELGDSALYFCASSVAGVGFGTEAFFGQGTRLTVV.

The chain employs TRBV11-3 and TRBJ2-1; TRBD2 might be the D (6 bases). CDR1 and CDR2 from the germline V gene are SGHNT and YENEEA. Trimming stripped 1 base from V and 6 bases from J, with 22 bases between. The CDR3 has 18 amino acids. The CDR3 protein is CASSLGVQGGPGGNEQFF. CDR3 bases: TGTGCCAGCAGCTTAGGCGTTCAAGGAGGGCCTGGAGGCAATGAGCAGTTCTTC.

This sequence joins TRBV9 and TRBJ1-1; D is possibly TRBD1 (6 bases). The CDR3 loop spans 17 amino acids. Between the trimmed V and J ends, which lost 0 bases and 7 bases, there was a span of 22 bases. Germline values: CDR1 SGDLS, CDR2 YYNGEE. CDR3 DNA sequence: TGTGCCAGCAGCGTAGCTACAGGGCGGGGTCGGGGGGATGAAGCTTTCTTT. The encoded protein is CASSVATGRGRGDEAFF.

This chain links TRBV4-2 with TRBJ1-5; unclear D gene. CDR1 is LGHNA, CDR2 YNFKEQ, per germline. V gave up 0 bases and J gave up 2 bases, with 14 bases separating them. The CDR3 runs 17 residues. Here the CDR3 reads CASSQDTFFFGNQPQHF. CDR3 DNA sequence: TGTGCCAGCAGCCAAGATACTTTTTTCTTTGGCAATCAGCCCCAGCATTTT.

The chain employs TRBV30 and TRBJ2-2; 12 bases map to TRBD2. Trimming took 1 base from V and 7 from J; bases not matched to a gene: 7. The CDR3 is 16 amino acids. Germline V gives CDR1 GTSNPN, CDR2 SVGIG (reference sequence). This CDR3 reads CAWSALLAGGLGELFF. In DNA, the CDR3 is TGTGCCTGGAGTGCGCTACTAGCGGGAGGTCTCGGGGAGCTGTTTTTT.

The chain combines TRBV19 with TRBJ2-2; D is ambiguous. Germline values: CDR1 LNHDA, CDR2 SQIVND (reference sequence). The V gene lost 6 bases and the J gene lost 3 bases, with 14 bases spanning the gap. This CDR3 region has 15 residues. The CDR3 nucleotides are TGTGCCAGTAGCGTCGGCGGCTCCTACACCGGGGAGCTGTTTTTT. Amino acids: CASSVGGSYTGELFF.

This sequence joins TRBV10-2 and TRBJ2-7; 8 nucleotides align to TRBD2. The CDR3 is 15 amino acids. After removal of 3 bases from V and 6 bases from J, the junction contained 10 bases not matched to a gene. Germline CDR1 reads WSHSY; CDR2 reads SAAADI. This chain's CDR3 is CASSDIRAGGPEQYF. The CDR3 DNA sequence: TGCGCCAGCAGTGATATTAGGGCGGGGGGCCCCGAGCAGTACTTC.

V and J are TRBV30 and TRBJ2-1, with 8 bases lining up with TRBD1. Germline loops: CDR1 GTSNPN, CDR2 SVGIG (reference sequence). V was clipped by 1 base and J by 7 bases; unmatched bases: 12. The CDR3 length is 16 residues. The CDR3 loop is CAWSALRGQAFNEQFF. CDR3 nucleotide sequence: TGTGCCTGGAGTGCGCTTCGGGGACAGGCCTTTAATGAGCAGTTCTTC.

This sequence joins TRBV6-5 and TRBJ1-4; D gene ambiguous. The ends were cut back, 6 bases at V and 3 bases at J, with 11 bases in the middle. Germline lookup yields CDR1 MNHEY and CDR2 SVGAGI. This CDR3 region has 14 residues. CDR3 DNA sequence: TGTGCCAGCAGACGCCGGGGTTCTAATGAAAAACTGTTTTTT. Translated, it gives CASRRRGSNEKLFF.

V usage is TRBV4-2 and J usage is TRBJ2-3; no reliable D call. The CDR3 spans 13 residues. CDR1 and CDR2 from the germline V gene are LGHNA and YNFKEQ. Trimming took 4 bases from V and 0 from J, leaving 5 bases between them. The CDR3 nucleotides are TGTGCCAGCAGCCTCAGGAGCACAGATACGCAGTATTTT. This codes for CASSLRSTDTQYF.

For this clone: Relative to the germline gene, one junction end is altered; a read error may explain this. This specimen includes other DNA sequences encoding the same CDR3. The chain recombines TRBV5-1 with TRBJ2-1, with 7 nucleotides matching TRBD2. The CDR3 has 15 residues. Germline V CDR1 and CDR2: SGHRS, YFSETQ. For the CDR3, the DNA is TGCGCCAGCAGCTTGGGACTAGCAGGATACAATGAGCAATTCTTC. Translated, it gives CASSLGLAGYNEQFF.

The chain couples TRBV28 to TRBJ2-3; the D gene is possibly TRBD2 (6 bases). Looked up from germline, CDR1 is MDHEN and CDR2 is SYDVKM. The CDR3 is 17 amino acids. Trimming took 1 base from V and 2 from J, leaving 16 bases between them. The CDR3 DNA reads as TGTGCCAGCAGTTTATATCGCGGGACCGGTATCACAGATACGCAGTATTTT. Translating gives CASSLYRGTGITDTQYF.

The V gene is TRBV25-1, the J gene TRBJ1-2; D remains ambiguous. The V end lost 5 bases, the J end lost 2 bases, and 9 bases lay between the germline ends. The CDR3 runs 13 residues. Germline CDR1 reads MGHDK; CDR2 reads SYGVNS. The CDR3 spells CASSSQANYGYTF. The CDR3 nucleotides read TGTGCCAGCAGTAGCCAGGCAAACTATGGCTACACCTTC.

J is TRBJ1-1 and V is TRBV3-1 (or the pseudogene TRBV3-2); no firm D call. The CDR3 extends over 13 amino acids. The ends were cut back, 4 bases at V and 0 bases at J, with 6 bases in the middle. CDR1 and CDR2 from the germline V gene are LGHDT and YNNKEL (reference sequence). CDR3 nucleotide sequence: TGTGCCAGCAGCCCCTTGTTGAACACTGAAGCTTTCTTT. This translates into CASSPLLNTEAFF.

This clone was recorded only once. The rearrangement links TRBV6-5 to TRBJ2-2, with 10 nucleotides matching TRBD1. Germline CDR1 MNHEY, CDR2 SVGAGI. The junction had 4 bases not matched to a gene; V was cut back by 1 base and J by 5 bases. This CDR3 has 16 amino acids. The CDR3 is CASSYLRTGGTGELFF. The CDR3 DNA reads TGTGCCAGCAGTTACTTGAGGACAGGGGGTACCGGGGAGCTGTTTTTT.

This chain links TRBV19 with TRBJ1-2; D is unresolved. The CDR3 has 10 amino acids. CDR1 and CDR2 (germline): LNHDA, SQIVND (reference sequence). Trimming pared 10 bases from V and 4 bases from J, leaving 7 bases between. This CDR3 is CATRGYGYTF. DNA of the CDR3: TGTGCCACCCGGGGCTATGGCTACACCTTC.

A single count supports this clone. J is TRBJ2-7 and V is TRBV5-6, with 7 nucleotides matching TRBD1. Trimming cost V 3 bases and J 7 bases; bases outside gene matches: 13. Germline lookup yields CDR1 SGHDT and CDR2 YYEEEE. The CDR3 is 15 amino acids. CDR3 DNA sequence: TGTGCCAGCAGCTCGTCAGGGGGAGTTGGTTCGGAGCAGTACTTC. It translates to CASSSSGGVGSEQYF.